The 32 T cell receptor beta chains below were found in one sample sequenced in a study of T cell repertoires in cytomegalovirus infection. Each CDR3 protein is one row after TCRdb ran MiXCR on the reads. This sample yields 740,000 or so distinct CDR3 sequences, of which 35% are seen a single time; under 3% belongs to the top ten. The sequenced material came from PBMCs. The receptor source for this set is a human donor in good health (CMV status not recorded). Some clones in this sample may be carry-over from other donors' samples.

This rearrangement joins TRBV7-9 to TRBJ2-7, with D unclear. This CDR3 comprises 15 residues. The V gene's germline CDR1 is SEHNR and CDR2 FQNEAQ (reference sequence). V was clipped by 5 bases and J by 0 bases, with 14 bases between them. The CDR3: CASSHKAAGSYEQYF. The CDR3, as DNA: TGTGCCAGCAGCCATAAGGCGGCAGGCTCCTACGAGCAGTACTTC.

The rearrangement links TRBV15 to TRBJ1-1; 7 positions match TRBD1. V was clipped by 5 bases and J by 3 bases; unmatched bases: 12. Germline V CDR1 and CDR2: LNHNV, YYDKDF (reference sequence). This CDR3 is 16 amino acids long. This CDR3 reads CATSSRDSPGDTEAFF. CDR3 nucleotide sequence: TGTGCCACCAGCTCGCGGGACAGCCCCGGGGACACTGAAGCTTTCTTT. The full variable domain, rest sourced from reference TRBV15 and TRBJ1-1, is DAMVIQNPRYQVTQFGKPVTLSCSQTLNHNVMYWYQQKSSQAPKLLFHYYDKDFNNEADTPDNFQSRRPNTSFCFLDIRSPGLGDTAMYLCATSSRDSPGDTEAFFGQGTRLTVV.

This clonotype was seen a handful of times. The chain couples TRBV7-2 to TRBJ1-5; the match to TRBD1 covers 9 bases. The V gene end was trimmed by 5 bases and the J gene end by 2 bases; junction bases not matched to a gene: 13. The CDR3 is made up of 18 amino acids. The germline V gene encodes CDR1 SGHTA and CDR2 FQGNSA. The CDR3 is CASSAHGDTGGGNQPQHF. The CDR3 nucleotides are TGTGCCAGCAGCGCCCATGGGGATACAGGGGGCGGCAATCAGCCCCAGCATTTT.

This clonotype occurred a few times. This chain connects TRBV7-8 to TRBJ2-7; 13 bases agree with TRBD2. Germline V gives CDR1 SGHVS, CDR2 FQNEAQ. Unmatched junction bases numbered 4, after V lost 5 bases and J lost 0 bases. The CDR3 totals 16 residues. DNA for the CDR3: TGTGCCAGCAGCCCCCGGACTAGCGGGAGCTCCTACGAGCAGTACTTC. This encodes CASSPRTSGSSYEQYF.

In this sample, this clonotype turned up many times. V usage is TRBV7-2 and J usage is TRBJ1-1; D not resolved. Trimming took off 2 bases at V and 0 bases at J, with 4 bases between the two ends. Germline loops: CDR1 SGHTA, CDR2 FQGNSA. CDR3 length: 13 residues. The CDR3 DNA sequence: TGTGCCAGCAGCTTACAGTTGAACACTGAAGCTTTCTTT. Amino acid sequence: CASSLQLNTEAFF.

With respect to this clonotype: A single base separates this from a much larger clone, so it may be a read error. No conserved phenylalanine or tryptophan is present at the end of the CDR3, so a read error is the likely explanation. This chain connects TRBV7-6 to TRBJ2-7; D is undetermined. Trimming shortened V by 1 base and J by 5 bases, and 9 bases separated the two germline ends. CDR3 length: 13 amino acids. Germline lookup yields CDR1 SGHVS and CDR2 FNYEAQ. This CDR3 is CASSLGRGDEQYL. The CDR3 DNA sequence: TGTGCCAGCAGCTTAGGGCGTGGAGACGAGCAGTACTTA.

A remark on this clonotype: The CDR3 does not end in the conserved phenylalanine or tryptophan, so this is likely a read error. The chain carries TRBV2 and TRBJ2-1; tentative D call: TRBD2 (6 bases). Germline CDR1 SNHLY, CDR2 FYNNEI. Trimming removed 6 bases from V and 0 bases from J, with 9 bases in between. This CDR3 comprises 14 residues. CDR3 loop: CASSGGSSYNEQFC. The DNA of the CDR3 is TGTGCCAGCAGCGGGGGTAGCTCCTACAATGAGCAGTTCTGT.

This clonotype was seen only a few times. The rearrangement joins TRBV28 to TRBJ1-1, with 9 positions matching TRBD1. Germline lookup yields CDR1 MDHEN and CDR2 SYDVKM. CDR3 size: 16 residues. Trimming at V came to 6 bases and at J to 1 base, leaving 9 bases not matched to a gene. For the CDR3, the DNA is TGTGCCAGCAGAGAAATACCGGGACAGGGGAACACTGAAGCTTTCTTT. Translation gives CASREIPGQGNTEAFF.

V is TRBV7-9 and J is TRBJ2-3; D is unresolved. The germline gives CDR1 SEHNR, CDR2 FQNEAQ (reference sequence). The CDR3 totals 12 residues. Trimming left V 5 bases short and J 8 bases short, with 11 bases between. CDR3 loop: CASSPEAGTQYF. In nucleotides, the CDR3 is TGTGCCAGCAGCCCCGAGGCCGGTACGCAGTATTTT.

The V and J genes are TRBV7-6 and TRBJ2-7; TRBD1 aligns across 7 bases. V was clipped by 3 bases and J by 3 bases; unmatched bases: 5. The CDR3 contains 14 residues. In germline, CDR1 is SGHVS, CDR2 FNYEAQ. CDR3 sequence (DNA): TGTGCCAGCAGCTTTCCAGGGGGTAGCTACGAGCAGTACTTC. This encodes CASSFPGGSYEQYF.

Only a few counts were recorded for this clonotype. The chain's CDR3 is CASSFLKRDGDNYGYTF. DNA for the CDR3: TGTGCCAGCAGCTTTCTGAAACGGGACGGTGATAACTATGGCTACACCTTC. V usage is TRBV11-2 and J usage is TRBJ1-2; weak D call: TRBD1 (5 bases). The germline CDR1 and CDR2 sequences are SGHAT and FQNNGV. V lost 3 bases and J 1 base, leaving 18 bases between the germline ends. The CDR3 has 17 residues.

This clonotype showed up just a few times. The chain links TRBV10-3 to TRBJ1-2; 7 bases agree with TRBD1. The ends lost 4 bases at V and 3 bases at J; junction bases unmatched: 2. Per the germline V gene, CDR1 is ENHRY and CDR2 is SYGVKD. The CDR3 is made up of 13 amino acids. The CDR3 protein is CAISGGGYYGYTF. In DNA form, the CDR3 reads TGTGCCATCAGTGGAGGGGGCTACTATGGCTACACCTTC.

V is TRBV3-1 and J is TRBJ2-7; D gene unclear. The CDR3 length is 14 residues. In germline, CDR1 is LGHDT, CDR2 YNNKEL (reference sequence). The V end lost 6 bases, the J end lost 2 bases, and 14 bases lay between the germline ends. This chain's CDR3 is CASSPMRFPYEQYF. The CDR3 DNA is TGTGCCAGCAGTCCTATGCGGTTCCCCTACGAGCAGTACTTC.

This clonotype occurred a few times. J is TRBJ2-3 and V is TRBV28, with TRBD2 identical over 7 bases. Trimming at V came to 9 bases and at J to 1 base, leaving 4 bases not matched to a gene. Germline values: CDR1 MDHEN, CDR2 SYDVKM. The CDR3 loop spans 13 amino acids. The CDR3 nucleotides read TGTGCCAGTTTTGCGGGGGGCACAGATACGCAGTATTTT. As protein: CASFAGGTDTQYF.

The chain uses TRBV7-8 and TRBJ1-1; a possible D gene is TRBD1 (5 bases). Germline CDR1 SGHVS, CDR2 FQNEAQ. The germline V and J ends were trimmed by 7 bases and 0 bases, with 18 bases remaining between them. This CDR3 has 16 residues. The CDR3 loop reads CASNKPEQGLNTEAFF. CDR3 nucleotide sequence: TGTGCCAGCAACAAACCCGAGCAGGGCTTGAACACTGAAGCTTTCTTT.

The V gene is TRBV7-2, the J gene TRBJ2-1; 11 bases align to TRBD2. The germline CDR1 and CDR2 sequences are SGHTA and FQGNSA. V shed 5 bases, J shed 9 bases, and the junction held 6 bases outside the gene matches. There are 14 residues in the CDR3. CDR3 coding DNA: TGTGCCAGCAGCCTACTAGCGGGAGATAGTGAGCAGTTCTTC. The encoded protein is CASSLLAGDSEQFF.

The chain combines TRBV11-1 with TRBJ1-3, with D perhaps matching TRBD1 (6 bases). V was cut by 2 bases and J by 6 bases, with 20 bases left in between. The CDR3 runs to 17 residues. Germline V lookup: CDR1 SGHAT, CDR2 FQDESV (reference sequence). CDR3 in amino acids: CASSLIGLRTAENTIYF. CDR3 nucleotides: TGTGCCAGCAGCTTAATTGGACTGCGGACAGCTGAAAACACCATATATTTT.

This clonotype has more than one count but fewer than ten. The chain carries TRBV7-9 and TRBJ1-1; D gene ambiguous. V dropped 4 bases and J dropped 13 bases, with 19 bases sitting between them. The CDR3 runs to 13 residues. Germline CDR1 and CDR2: SEHNR and FQNEAQ (reference sequence). The CDR3 here is CASSSDTVQGGFF. In nucleotides, the CDR3 is TGTGCCAGCAGCTCCGACACGGTGCAAGGAGGTTTCTTT.

The count of this clonotype is one. J is TRBJ2-7 and V is TRBV15; a weak D match, TRBD1 (5 bases). The CDR3 has 14 amino acids. The V gene lost 4 bases and the J gene lost 3 bases, with 13 bases spanning the gap. CDR1 is LNHNV, CDR2 YYDKDF, per germline (reference sequence). The CDR3 DNA reads TGTGCCACCAGCACGGTAGGGGCCTTCTACGAGCAGTACTTC. It yields the protein CATSTVGAFYEQYF.

This clonotype has only one observation. The V gene is TRBV15, the J gene TRBJ2-1, with D hard to call. CDR1 is LNHNV and CDR2 is YYDKDF in the germline V gene (reference sequence). This CDR3 has 13 amino acids. The germline V and J ends were trimmed by 3 bases and 8 bases, with 11 bases remaining between them. The CDR3 DNA is TGTGCCACCAGCAGTCGAAGTACCGATGAGCAGTTCTTC. It encodes CATSSRSTDEQFF.

The chain carries TRBV5-5 and TRBJ2-1, with TRBD2 matching 13 bases. The CDR3 is 16 amino acids. Per the germline V gene, CDR1 is SGHKS and CDR2 is YYEKEE (reference sequence). After removal of 1 base from V and 8 bases from J, the junction contained 6 bases not matched to a gene. The CDR3 is CASSLRTSGSADEQFF. Written as DNA, the CDR3 is TGTGCCAGCAGCTTGAGGACTAGCGGGAGTGCGGATGAGCAGTTCTTC.

V and J are TRBV27 and TRBJ2-3, with a tentative D call TRBD2 (6 bases). Germline V lookup: CDR1 MNHEY, CDR2 SMNVEV (reference sequence). This CDR3 comprises 16 residues. Between the trimmed V and J ends, which lost 6 bases and 0 bases, there was a span of 16 bases. The CDR3 sequence: CASSPELATSTDTQYF. The CDR3 DNA is TGTGCCAGCAGCCCCGAGCTAGCGACTAGCACAGATACGCAGTATTTT.

As to this clonotype: A much larger clone lies a single base off, so this may be a read error. The genes are TRBV7-2 and TRBJ1-1; 9 nucleotides line up with TRBD1. The junction had 7 bases not matched to a gene; V was cut back by 6 bases and J by 5 bases. The V gene's germline CDR1 is SGHTA and CDR2 FQGNSA. CDR3 length: 14 amino acids. The chain's CDR3 is CASSFTGGMTEAFF. The CDR3, as DNA: TGTGCCAGCAGTTTCACAGGGGGCATGACTGAAGCTTTCTTT. Supplemented by reference TRBV7-2 and TRBJ1-1, the full variable domain reads GAGVSQSPSNKVTEKGKDVELRCDPISGHTALYWYRQSLGQGLEFLIYFQGNSAPDKSGLPSDRFSAERTGGSVSTLTIQRTQQEDSAVYLCASSFTGGMTEAFFGQGTRLTVV.

This clonotype has a count of ten or more. V is TRBV7-8 and J is TRBJ2-1; either TRBD1 or TRBD2 may supply D (6 bases each). V gave up 1 base and J gave up 4 bases, with 17 bases separating them. The CDR3 spans 17 residues. CDR1 SGHVS and CDR2 FQNEAQ come from the germline V gene. CDR3 in amino acids: CASSLGLVGGGYNEQFF. CDR3 coding DNA: TGTGCCAGCAGCTTAGGCCTCGTAGGGGGAGGATACAATGAGCAGTTCTTC. The complete variable domain, with remaining parts taken from reference TRBV7-8 and TRBJ2-1, reads GAGVSQSPRYKVAKRGQDVALRCDPISGHVSLFWYQQALGQGPEFLTYFQNEAQLDKSGLPSDRFFAERPEGSVSTLKIQRTQQEDSAVYLCASSLGLVGGGYNEQFFGPGTRLTVL.

This chain links TRBV20-1 with TRBJ2-1; D unresolved. The V and J ends lost 1 base and 8 bases respectively, with 6 bases between them. Germline V CDR1 and CDR2: DFQATT, SNEGSKA (reference sequence). This CDR3 region has 11 residues. In DNA form, the CDR3 reads TGCAGTGCTAGAGGCCGAGATGAGCAGTTCTTC. Amino acid sequence: CSARGRDEQFF.

This sequence joins TRBV27 and TRBJ1-5; D call uncertain. Germline V gene lookup returns CDR1 MNHEY and CDR2 SMNVEV (reference sequence). Trimming cost V 3 bases and J 7 bases, with 10 bases left between them. The CDR3 sequence is 13 residues long. CDR3 nucleotide sequence: TGTGCCAGCAGTTTGTCTTCAAGGCAGCCCCAGCATTTT. This sequence encodes CASSLSSRQPQHF.

This clonotype appeared a few times. The genes are TRBV15 and TRBJ1-1, with no clear D. The CDR3 has 13 amino acids. Germline CDR1 reads LNHNV; CDR2 reads YYDKDF (reference sequence). Trimming cost V 0 bases and J 2 bases, with 4 bases left between them. The CDR3 DNA follows: TGTGCCACCAGCAGAGACCATAACACTGAAGCTTTCTTT. Translated: CATSRDHNTEAFF.

This clonotype was seen a few times. V is TRBV19 and J is TRBJ2-1, with TRBD2 matching 8 bases. Germline assignment: CDR1 LNHDA and CDR2 SQIVND (reference sequence). The CDR3 covers 13 residues. J gave up 6 bases and V 5 bases, and 3 bases lay outside the gene matches. In DNA form, the CDR3 reads TGTGCCAGTAGTTCTCGGGGGGGCAATGAGCAGTTCTTC. It specifies CASSSRGGNEQFF.

This clonotype was seen many times. The chain combines TRBV7-8 with TRBJ1-4; 7 positions match TRBD1. The CDR3 runs 17 residues. J was trimmed by 0 bases and V by 5 bases; bases with no gene match: 9. CDR1 and CDR2 (germline): SGHVS, FQNEAQ. The CDR3 DNA reads TGTGCCAGCAGCCGAGGGACAGACCGTACAACTAATGAAAAACTGTTTTTT. As protein: CASSRGTDRTTNEKLFF.

This clonotype occurred a few times. J is TRBJ2-7 and V is TRBV10-2; tentatively, D is TRBD1 or TRBD2 (5 bases each). Looked up from germline, CDR1 is WSHSY and CDR2 is SAAADI. This CDR3 comprises 15 residues. V lost 6 bases and J 0 bases, leaving 15 bases between the germline ends. CDR3 DNA: TGCGCCAGCAGGGGACGACAGCCATACTCCTACGAGCAGTACTTC. Translating gives CASRGRQPYSYEQYF.

There are a few counts of this clonotype. J is TRBJ1-4 and V is TRBV5-8; weak D call: TRBD1 (6 bases). Germline loops: CDR1 SGHTS, CDR2 YDEGEE. The V end was cut by 2 bases, the J end by 0 bases, with 11 bases between. This CDR3 spans 16 amino acids. The CDR3 spells CASSFTRTATNEKLFF. The CDR3 DNA is TGTGCCAGCAGCTTTACCCGGACAGCAACTAATGAAAAACTGTTTTTT.

The chain employs TRBV6-2 or TRBV6-3 and TRBJ1-5; D unclear. With 0 bases removed from V and 3 bases from J, the gap between germline ends came to 9 bases. The germline gives CDR1 MNHEY, CDR2 SVGEGT. The CDR3 extends over 15 amino acids. Written as DNA, the CDR3 is TGTGCCAGCAGTTACTCGATGCTGCTCAATCAGCCCCAGCATTTT. Amino acids: CASSYSMLLNQPQHF.